These 25 T cell receptor beta chains share one sample of origin, sequenced in a study of T cell responses to AZD1222 COVID-19 vaccine. Some clones are missing from TCRdb's copy, which holds only in-frame ones; the method was immunoSEQ multiplex PCR. The sample contains about 150,000 clones, roughly nine tenths of which appear only once. Source: peripheral blood, taken after recovery from COVID-19. These receptors were collected from an adult who had recovered from COVID-19.

The chain has TRBV2 and TRBJ1-1; 8 bases align to TRBD1. The CDR3 is 13 residues long. Germline V gives CDR1 SNHLY, CDR2 FYNNEI. V gave up 8 bases and J gave up 3 bases; unmatched junction bases: 5. The CDR3 coding sequence is TGTGCCAGCGAACTGACAGGGGACACTGAAGCTTTCTTT. Residues: CASELTGDTEAFF.

The rearrangement joins TRBV7-8 to TRBJ1-1; 9 positions agree with TRBD1. The germline gives CDR1 SGHVS, CDR2 FQNEAQ. The V and J ends lost 5 bases and 5 bases, in that order; junction bases with no gene match: 12. This CDR3 is built from 16 residues. The CDR3 DNA follows: TGTGCCAGCAGCATAAGCCCCCCGGACAGGGGAACTGAAGCTTTCTTT. It specifies CASSISPPDRGTEAFF.

The V call is TRBV5-4, the J call TRBJ1-1; D gene uncertain. Between the trimmed V and J ends, which lost 0 bases and 3 bases, there was a span of 12 bases. CDR1 and CDR2 from the germline V gene are SGHNT and YYREEE (reference sequence). The CDR3 consists of 15 residues. The CDR3 loop is CASSLGIPAYTEAFF. Written as DNA, the CDR3 is TGTGCCAGCAGCTTGGGGATTCCCGCCTACACTGAAGCTTTCTTT.

This sequence joins TRBV19 and TRBJ2-4; D could derive from TRBD1 or TRBD2 (5 bases each). Germline V gene data show CDR1 as LNHDA and CDR2 as SQIVND (reference sequence). Trimming took 2 bases from V and 8 from J, leaving 19 bases between them. CDR3 length: 16 residues. The DNA for the CDR3 is TGTGCCAGTAGTATATCGCCGGGACCGCGCCGGGACATTCAGTACTTC. It is translated as CASSISPGPRRDIQYF.

The chain joins TRBV6-5 to TRBJ2-7; perhaps TRBD1 as D (5 bases). Per the germline V gene, CDR1 is MNHEY and CDR2 is SVGAGI. The CDR3 covers 15 residues. Trimming removed 0 bases from V and 0 bases from J, with 9 bases in between. CDR3 sequence (DNA): TGTGCCAGCAGTTACTCCGGCAGGGTCTCCTACGAGCAGTACTTC. The encoded protein is CASSYSGRVSYEQYF.

The gene calls are TRBV7-8 and TRBJ2-6, with TRBD1 matching over 7 bases. V shed 5 bases, J shed 12 bases, and the junction held 10 bases outside the gene matches. CDR1 and CDR2 from the germline V gene are SGHVS and FQNEAQ. This CDR3 has 14 residues. The CDR3 sequence: CASSGRDSSRVLTF. The CDR3 DNA sequence: TGTGCCAGCAGCGGCCGGGACAGTAGTCGCGTCCTGACTTTC.

The rearrangement joins TRBV29-1 to TRBJ2-1; 7 positions agree with TRBD1. Germline CDR1 reads SQVTM; CDR2 reads ANQGSEA. Germline trimming cut 3 bases from V and 6 bases from J; bases unmatched to any gene: 8. This CDR3 has 14 residues. The CDR3 loop reads CSVDLGDRANEQFF. CDR3 DNA sequence: TGCAGCGTTGACTTGGGAGACAGGGCCAATGAGCAGTTCTTC.

The gene calls are TRBV6-5 and TRBJ1-1; no clear D gene. The CDR3 length is 13 residues. The V end lost 8 bases, the J end lost 3 bases, and 13 bases lay between the germline ends. From germline, CDR1 is MNHEY and CDR2 SVGAGI. The CDR3 DNA is TGTGCCAGCTCTAGGACGGGGTACACTGAAGCTTTCTTT. Its translation is CASSRTGYTEAFF.

V gene TRBV5-6 combines with J gene TRBJ2-7; D unresolved. The germline CDR1 and CDR2 sequences are SGHDT and YYEEEE. The V end was cut by 0 bases, the J end by 0 bases, with 7 bases between. The CDR3 runs to 14 residues. The DNA for the CDR3 is TGTGCCAGCAGCTTGGGGGGTAGCTCCTACGAGCAGTACTTC. Translation: CASSLGGSSYEQYF.

The gene calls are TRBV11-2 and TRBJ1-4, with 9 bases identical to TRBD1. Germline loops: CDR1 SGHAT, CDR2 FQNNGV. CDR3 length equals 13 residues. Losses at the gene ends were 11 bases for V and 8 bases for J; bases not matched to a gene: 9. The CDR3 DNA is TGTGCCTCCCGGGGACAGGGAAGGGAAAAACTGTTTTTT. This translates into CASRGQGREKLFF.

The chain is built from TRBV7-8 and TRBJ1-4, with D perhaps TRBD1 (6 bases). Germline CDR1 and CDR2: SGHVS and FQNEAQ. Trimming pared 1 base from V and 8 bases from J, leaving 23 bases between. There are 18 residues in the CDR3. The DNA for the CDR3 is TGTGCCAGCAGCTTAGTCCAGGCGGGGGCTGGTTCCGGGGAAAAACTGTTTTTT. Protein: CASSLVQAGAGSGEKLFF.

V is TRBV12-5 and J is TRBJ2-3, with 9 bases fitting TRBD2. Germline values: CDR1 LGHNT, CDR2 FRNRAP. The CDR3 runs to 14 residues. The V and J ends lost 8 bases and 1 base, in that order; junction bases with no gene match: 4. The CDR3 region has the DNA TGTGCTAGTAATATAGCGGGGGGCACAGATACGCAGTATTTT. It is translated as CASNIAGGTDTQYF.

The CDR3 DNA reads as TGTGCCAGTAGTATACAAGTCAGGGAAAAATCGAACACCGGGGAGCTGTTTTTT. It encodes CASSIQVREKSNTGELFF. V is TRBV19 and J is TRBJ2-2; tentative D call: TRBD1 (5 bases). Trimming cost V 2 bases and J 0 bases, with 16 bases left between them. CDR1 and CDR2 from the germline V gene are LNHDA and SQIVND (reference sequence). The CDR3 length is 18 residues.

The rearrangement uses TRBV7-9 and TRBJ2-7; no clear D gene. Per germline, CDR1 SEHNR and CDR2 FQNEAQ (reference sequence). The CDR3 is 12 amino acids. V lost 1 base and J lost 7, with 8 bases in between. CDR3 DNA sequence: TGTGCCAGCAGCTTAGAGGTTGGAGAGCAGTACTTC. Its translation: CASSLEVGEQYF.

V is TRBV5-4 and J is TRBJ2-7; D perhaps matches TRBD2 (6 bases). This CDR3 is built from 13 residues. The germline V gene has CDR1 SGHNT and CDR2 YYREEE (reference sequence). Trimming stripped 0 bases from V and 8 bases from J, with 12 bases between. CDR3 sequence: CASSLAPGEKQYF. The CDR3 nucleotides read TGTGCCAGCAGCTTGGCCCCGGGGGAGAAGCAGTACTTC. Based on the CDR3 plus reference TRBV5-4 and TRBJ2-7, the full variable domain is ETGVTQSPTHLIKTRGQQVTLRCSSQSGHNTVSWYQQALGQGPQFIFQYYREEENGRGNFPPRFSGLQFPNYSSELNVNALELDDSALYLCASSLAPGEKQYFGPGTRLTVT.

V and J are TRBV5-1 and TRBJ2-3; a possible D gene is TRBD2 (5 bases). The CDR3 is 17 amino acids. With 4 bases removed from V and 0 bases from J, the gap between germline ends came to 18 bases. From germline, CDR1 is SGHRS and CDR2 YFSETQ. In nucleotides, the CDR3 is TGCGCCAGCAGCCGGGGATGGTCAGGATCTAGCACAGATACGCAGTATTTT. Translation: CASSRGWSGSSTDTQYF.

The DNA of the CDR3 is TGTGCCAGCAGTTCCTACAGGGCCCGGTCACCCCTCCACTTT. It encodes CASSSYRARSPLHF. The chain has TRBV27 and TRBJ1-6, with D perhaps matching TRBD1 (6 bases). The CDR3 covers 14 residues. V lost 4 bases and J 10 bases, leaving 14 bases between the germline ends. In germline, CDR1 is MNHEY, CDR2 SMNVEV (reference sequence).

The gene calls are TRBV11-2 and TRBJ1-1; D gene ambiguous. The germline V gene has CDR1 SGHAT and CDR2 FQNNGV. V was trimmed by 5 bases and J by 2 bases, leaving 9 bases between them. This CDR3 has 13 amino acids. The DNA of the CDR3 is TGTGCCAGCAGCGCTTGGGGTAACACTGAAGCTTTCTTT. It specifies CASSAWGNTEAFF.

This chain joins TRBV19 and TRBJ2-5; unclear D gene. Germline-derived CDR1 and CDR2 are LNHDA and SQIVND (reference sequence). This CDR3 comprises 15 residues. V lost 5 bases to trimming and J lost 4 bases, with 17 bases between them. CDR3 DNA sequence: TGTGCCAGTAGTCTTAATCAAGGTCCCGGAGAGACCCAGTACTTC. Translated: CASSLNQGPGETQYF.

The chain is built from TRBV7-9 and TRBJ2-7; possibly TRBD1 for D (7 bases). CDR3 length: 14 residues. Trimming took 3 bases from V and 6 from J, leaving 15 bases between them. Germline CDR1 reads SEHNR; CDR2 reads FQNEAQ (reference sequence). The CDR3, as DNA: TGTGCCAGCAGCTTTGCCGGGACAGCGGGCGAGCAGTACTTC. Its translation is CASSFAGTAGEQYF.

This chain joins TRBV5-1 and TRBJ2-1, with 11 bases that match TRBD2. The V and J ends lost 1 base and 4 bases, in that order; junction bases with no gene match: 4. The CDR3 is 16 amino acids. CDR1 SGHRS and CDR2 YFSETQ come from the germline V gene. The CDR3 region is CASSLMGLADYNEQFF. The CDR3 DNA follows: TGCGCCAGCAGCTTGATGGGACTAGCGGATTACAATGAGCAGTTCTTC.

J is TRBJ1-4 and V is TRBV5-1, with TRBD1 identical over 11 bases. The ends lost 3 bases at V and 3 bases at J; junction bases unmatched: 4. CDR3 length equals 16 residues. CDR1 SGHRS and CDR2 YFSETQ come from the germline V gene. As DNA, the CDR3 is TGCGCCAGCAGCTCCGGACAGGGGGCGGCTAATGAAAAACTGTTTTTT. Its protein is CASSSGQGAANEKLFF.

The V gene is TRBV5-4, the J gene TRBJ2-7; 7 bases fit TRBD1. CDR3 size: 14 residues. Germline values: CDR1 SGHNT, CDR2 YYREEE (reference sequence). V shed 5 bases, J shed 1 base, and the junction held 6 bases outside the gene matches. The CDR3 sequence: CASRPDRSSYEQYF. CDR3 DNA: TGTGCCAGCAGGCCGGACAGGTCATCCTACGAGCAGTACTTC.

A few counts support this clone. The chain carries TRBV7-8 and TRBJ2-1, with D hard to call. This CDR3 spans 11 amino acids. CDR1 and CDR2 (germline): SGHVS, FQNEAQ. Trimming left V 5 bases short and J 10 bases short, with 9 bases between. CDR3 sequence (DNA): TGTGCCAGCAGCCGTGAGGTGGAGCAGTTCTTC. This codes for CASSREVEQFF.

The rearrangement joins TRBV6-2 or TRBV6-3 to TRBJ2-1; TRBD1 aligns across 7 bases. The CDR3 is made up of 13 amino acids. CDR1 and CDR2 (germline): MNHEY, SVGEGT. Trimming at V came to 4 bases and at J to 7 bases, leaving 4 bases not matched to a gene. CDR3 nucleotide sequence: TGTGCCAGCAGTTGGACAGGCCGAAATGAGCAGTTCTTC. Translated, it gives CASSWTGRNEQFF.